This entry features one T cell receptor beta chain sequence. Its target is unknown. The assay was immunoSEQ multiplex PCR, and TCRdb's table has in-frame clones only and misses some. This sample has some 410,000 clones, with about nine tenths found just once. CDR3 length: 16 residues. Germline-derived CDR1 and CDR2 are LNHDA and SQIVND (reference sequence). Trimming left V 3 bases short and J 2 bases short, with 11 bases between. The treatment denotes: about 20 received Ad26.COV2.S at low or high dose, single or two shots; about 5 received placebo; per-sample allocation not given. The samples were gathered on day 63 after the first injection of vaccine or placebo. In the vaccine, an Ad26 vector expressed the SARS-CoV-2 spike of the Wuhan strain. These data come from a study of Ad26.COV2.S vaccination and SARS-CoV-2 variants. Study-level background: Intramuscular Ad26.COV2.S doses were given once or twice, 56 days apart.

Regarding the study as a whole: Substantial breadth was reportedly displayed by spike-specific CD8+ and CD4+ T cell responses after vaccination. Comparable non-spike TCR breadth was observed in vaccine and placebo recipients.

The sequence was obtained from a person aged 18-65 years who received the Ad26.COV2.S COVID-19 vaccine or a placebo. This rearrangement joins TRBV19 to TRBJ1-6; tentative D call: TRBD1 (6 bases). Sequencing was performed on peripheral blood, taken in a trial of Ad26.COV2.S vaccine versus placebo. CDR3 loop: CASSMGRTAYNSPLHF. The CDR3 region has the DNA TGTGCCAGTAGTATGGGCCGGACAGCCTATAATTCACCCCTCCACTTT.